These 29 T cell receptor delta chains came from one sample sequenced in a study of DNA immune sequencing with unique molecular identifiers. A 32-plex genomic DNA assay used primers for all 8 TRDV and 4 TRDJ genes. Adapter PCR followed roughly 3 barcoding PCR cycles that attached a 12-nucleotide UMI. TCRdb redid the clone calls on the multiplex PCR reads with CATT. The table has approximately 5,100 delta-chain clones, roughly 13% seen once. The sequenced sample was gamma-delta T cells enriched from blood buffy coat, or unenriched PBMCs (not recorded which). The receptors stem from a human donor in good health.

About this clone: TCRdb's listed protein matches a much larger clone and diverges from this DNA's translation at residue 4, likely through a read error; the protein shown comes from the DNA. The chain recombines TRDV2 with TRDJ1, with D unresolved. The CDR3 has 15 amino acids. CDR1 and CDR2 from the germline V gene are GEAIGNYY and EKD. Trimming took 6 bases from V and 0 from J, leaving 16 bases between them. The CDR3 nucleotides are TGTGCCTGTTACGGCGTCGGTGCAAACACCGATAAACTCATCTTT. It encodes CACYGVGANTDKLIF.

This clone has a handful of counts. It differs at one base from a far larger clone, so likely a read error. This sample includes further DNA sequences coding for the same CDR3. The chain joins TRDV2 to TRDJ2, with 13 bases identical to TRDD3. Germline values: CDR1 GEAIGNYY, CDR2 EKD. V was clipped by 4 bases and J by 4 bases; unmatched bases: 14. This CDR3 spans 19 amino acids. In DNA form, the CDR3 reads TGTGCCTGTGATCAACTTGGCGGCACTGGGGGATACGCGACAGCACAACTCTTCTTT. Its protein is CACDQLGGTGGYATAQLFF.

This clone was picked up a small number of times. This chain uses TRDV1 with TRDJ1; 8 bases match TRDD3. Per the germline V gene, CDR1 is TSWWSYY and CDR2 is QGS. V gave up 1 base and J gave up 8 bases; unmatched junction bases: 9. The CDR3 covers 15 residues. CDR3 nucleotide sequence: TGTGCTCTTGGGGAACCTGTGGGGGATTCCCTGAAACTCATCTTT. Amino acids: CALGEPVGDSLKLIF.

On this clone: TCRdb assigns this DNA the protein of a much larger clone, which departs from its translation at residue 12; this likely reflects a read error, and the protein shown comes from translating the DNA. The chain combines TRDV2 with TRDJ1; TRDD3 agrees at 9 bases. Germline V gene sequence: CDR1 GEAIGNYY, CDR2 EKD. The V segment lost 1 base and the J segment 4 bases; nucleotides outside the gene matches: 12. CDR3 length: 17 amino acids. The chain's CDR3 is CACDTLGDGKYNDKLIF. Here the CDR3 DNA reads TGTGCCTGTGACACTCTGGGGGATGGAAAGTACAACGATAAACTCATCTTT.

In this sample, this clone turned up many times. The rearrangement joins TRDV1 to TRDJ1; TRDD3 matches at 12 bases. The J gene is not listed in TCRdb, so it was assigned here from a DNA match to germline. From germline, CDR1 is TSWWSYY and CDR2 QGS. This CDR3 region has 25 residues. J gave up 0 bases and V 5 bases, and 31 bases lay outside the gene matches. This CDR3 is CALGPHPPSYFGLGDTRRNTDKLIF. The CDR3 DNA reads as TGTGCTCTTGGGCCCCACCCTCCTTCCTACTTTGGGCTGGGGGATACGCGTAGGAACACCGATAAACTCATCTTT.

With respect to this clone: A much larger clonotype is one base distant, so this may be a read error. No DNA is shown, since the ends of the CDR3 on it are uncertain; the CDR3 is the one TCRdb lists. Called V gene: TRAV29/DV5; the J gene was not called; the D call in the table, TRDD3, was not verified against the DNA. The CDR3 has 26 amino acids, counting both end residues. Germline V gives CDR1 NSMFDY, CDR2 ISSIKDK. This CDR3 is CSALLCSKPTVSTLGDSYGAADKLIF.

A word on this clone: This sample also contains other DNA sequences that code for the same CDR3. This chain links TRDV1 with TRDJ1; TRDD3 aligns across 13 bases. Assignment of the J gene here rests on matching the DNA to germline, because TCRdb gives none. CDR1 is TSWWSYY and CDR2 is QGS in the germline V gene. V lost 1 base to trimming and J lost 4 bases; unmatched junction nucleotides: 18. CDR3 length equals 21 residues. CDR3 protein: CALGEPFLRRITGGYDDKLIF. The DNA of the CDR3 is TGTGCTCTTGGGGAACCTTTCCTACGCCGTATTACTGGGGGATACGACGATAAACTCATCTTT.

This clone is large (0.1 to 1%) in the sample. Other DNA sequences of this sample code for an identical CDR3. This CDR3 reads CACDTVGQDYTDKLIF. In DNA, the CDR3 is TGTGCCTGTGACACCGTTGGTCAGGATTACACCGATAAACTCATCTTT. This chain uses TRDV2 with TRDJ1; unclear D gene. V lost 0 bases and J 0 bases, leaving 13 bases between the germline ends. The germline gives CDR1 GEAIGNYY, CDR2 EKD. This CDR3 is 16 amino acids long.

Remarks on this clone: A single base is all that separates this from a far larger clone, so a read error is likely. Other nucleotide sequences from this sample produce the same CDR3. CDR3: CACDTLWGILNKTDKLIF. CDR3 sequence (DNA): TGTGCCTGCGACACTCTCTGGGGGATACTTAATAAAACCGATAAACTCATCTTT. The chain is built from TRDV2 and TRDJ1; 11 bases map to TRDD3. CDR3 size: 18 residues. The germline V gene encodes CDR1 GEAIGNYY and CDR2 EKD.

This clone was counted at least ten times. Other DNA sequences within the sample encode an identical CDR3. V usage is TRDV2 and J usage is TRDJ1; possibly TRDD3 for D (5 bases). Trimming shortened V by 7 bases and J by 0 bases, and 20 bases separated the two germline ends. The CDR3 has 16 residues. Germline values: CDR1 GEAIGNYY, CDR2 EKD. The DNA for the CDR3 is TGTGCCTGCAGACTGGATCGACAGGGTTACACCGATAAACTCATCTTT. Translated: CACRLDRQGYTDKLIF.

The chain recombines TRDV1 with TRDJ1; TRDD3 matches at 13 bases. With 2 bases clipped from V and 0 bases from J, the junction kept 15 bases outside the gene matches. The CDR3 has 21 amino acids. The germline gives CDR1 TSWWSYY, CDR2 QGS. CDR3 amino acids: CALGERPSHWGIRPHTDKLIF. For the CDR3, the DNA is TGTGCTCTTGGGGAAAGGCCGTCCCACTGGGGGATACGACCTCACACCGATAAACTCATCTTT.

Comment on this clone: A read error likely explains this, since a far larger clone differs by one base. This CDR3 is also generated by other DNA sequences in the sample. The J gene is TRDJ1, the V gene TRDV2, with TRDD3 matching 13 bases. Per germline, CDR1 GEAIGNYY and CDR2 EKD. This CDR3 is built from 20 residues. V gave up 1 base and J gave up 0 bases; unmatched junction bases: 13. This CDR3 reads CACDTVATGGYGGYTDKLIF. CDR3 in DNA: TGTGCCTGTGACACTGTCGCTACTGGGGGATACGGAGGGTACACCGATAAACTCATCTTT.

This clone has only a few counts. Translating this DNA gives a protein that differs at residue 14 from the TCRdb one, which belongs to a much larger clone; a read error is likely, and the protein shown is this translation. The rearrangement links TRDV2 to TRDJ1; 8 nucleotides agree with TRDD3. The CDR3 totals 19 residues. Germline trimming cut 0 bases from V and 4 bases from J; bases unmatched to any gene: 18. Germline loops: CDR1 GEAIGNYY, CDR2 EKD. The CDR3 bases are TGTGCCTGTGACACCGTCCCCGGCACGGGGATACCCTTAATCGATAAACTCATCTTT. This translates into CACDTVPGTGIPLIDKLIF.

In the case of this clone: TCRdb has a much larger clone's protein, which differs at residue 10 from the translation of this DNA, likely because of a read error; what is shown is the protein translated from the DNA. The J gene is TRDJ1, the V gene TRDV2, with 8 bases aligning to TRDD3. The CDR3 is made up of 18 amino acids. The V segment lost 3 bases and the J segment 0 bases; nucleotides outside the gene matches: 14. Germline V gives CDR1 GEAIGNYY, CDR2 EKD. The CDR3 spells CACDPVLGGRPYTDKLIF. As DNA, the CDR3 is TGTGCCTGTGACCCTGTACTGGGGGGCCGCCCGTACACCGATAAACTCATCTTT.

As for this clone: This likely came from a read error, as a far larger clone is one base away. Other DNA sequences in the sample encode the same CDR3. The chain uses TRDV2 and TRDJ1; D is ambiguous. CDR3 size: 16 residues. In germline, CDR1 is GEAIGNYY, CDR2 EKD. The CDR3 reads CACDPSDRKYTDKLIF. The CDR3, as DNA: TGTGCCTGTGACCCGTCCGATCGGAAGTACACCGATAAACTCATCTTC.

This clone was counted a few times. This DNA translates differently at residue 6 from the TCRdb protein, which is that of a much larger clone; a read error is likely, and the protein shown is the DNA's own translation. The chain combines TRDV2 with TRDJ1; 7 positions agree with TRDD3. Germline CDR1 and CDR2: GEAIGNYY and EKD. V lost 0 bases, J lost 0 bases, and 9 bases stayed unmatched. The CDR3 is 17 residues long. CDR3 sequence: CACDTFVLGENTDKLIF. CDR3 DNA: TGTGCCTGTGACACCTTCGTGTTGGGGGAGAACACCGATAAACTCATCTTT.

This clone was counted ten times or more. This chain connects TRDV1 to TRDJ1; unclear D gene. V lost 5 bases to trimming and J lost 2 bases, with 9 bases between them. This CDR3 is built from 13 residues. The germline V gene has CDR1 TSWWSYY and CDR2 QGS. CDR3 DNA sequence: TGTGCTCTTGGGAACCTCGGGACCGATAAACTCATCTTT. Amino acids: CALGNLGTDKLIF.

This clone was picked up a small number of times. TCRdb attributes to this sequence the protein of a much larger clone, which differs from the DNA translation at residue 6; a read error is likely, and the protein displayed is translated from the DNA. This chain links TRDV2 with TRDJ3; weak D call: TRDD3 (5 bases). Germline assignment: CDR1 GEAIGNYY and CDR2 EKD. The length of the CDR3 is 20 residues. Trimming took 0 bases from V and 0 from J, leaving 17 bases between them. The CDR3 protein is CACDTSGTTNGSWDTRQMFF. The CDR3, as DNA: TGTGCCTGTGACACCTCGGGGACCACGAACGGCTCCTGGGACACCCGACAGATGTTTTTC.

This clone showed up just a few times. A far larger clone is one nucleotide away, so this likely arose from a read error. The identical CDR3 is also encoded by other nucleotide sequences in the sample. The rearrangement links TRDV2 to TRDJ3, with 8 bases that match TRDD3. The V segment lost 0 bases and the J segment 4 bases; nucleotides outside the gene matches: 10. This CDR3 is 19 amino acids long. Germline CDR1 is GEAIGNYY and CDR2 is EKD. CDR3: CACDTGSWGSSWDTRQMFF. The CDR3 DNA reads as TGTGCCTGTGACACCGGTAGCTGGGGGAGCTCTTGGGACACCCGACAGATGTTTTTC.

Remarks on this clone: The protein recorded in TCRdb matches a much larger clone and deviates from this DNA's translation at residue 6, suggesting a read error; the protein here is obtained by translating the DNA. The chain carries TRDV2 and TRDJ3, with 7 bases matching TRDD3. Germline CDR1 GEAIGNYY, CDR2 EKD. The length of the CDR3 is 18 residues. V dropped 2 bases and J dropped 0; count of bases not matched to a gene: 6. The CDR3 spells CACDKVLGSSWDTRQMFF. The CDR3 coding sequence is TGTGCCTGTGACAAAGTACTGGGGAGCTCCTGGGACACCCGACAGATGTTTTTC.

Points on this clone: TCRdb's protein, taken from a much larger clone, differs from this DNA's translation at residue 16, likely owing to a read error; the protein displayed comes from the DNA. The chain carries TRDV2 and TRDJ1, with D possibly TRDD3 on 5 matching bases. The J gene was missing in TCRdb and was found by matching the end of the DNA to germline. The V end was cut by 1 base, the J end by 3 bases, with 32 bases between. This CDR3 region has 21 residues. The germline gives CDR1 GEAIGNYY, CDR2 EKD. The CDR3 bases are TGTGCCTGTGACACTCTTCTTTCCCATTATACTGGCAGCCCGTACTCCGATAAACTCATCTTT. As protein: CACDTLLSHYTGSPYSDKLIF.

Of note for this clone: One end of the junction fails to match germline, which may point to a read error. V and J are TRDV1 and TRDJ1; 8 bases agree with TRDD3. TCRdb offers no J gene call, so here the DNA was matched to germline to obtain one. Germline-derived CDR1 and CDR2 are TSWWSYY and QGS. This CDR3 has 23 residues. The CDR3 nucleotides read TGTGCTCTTGGGTCCGGAACTTCCCAACGGCGTAACTGGGGGTCCCGATACACCGAAAAACTCATCTTT. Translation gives CALGSGTSQRRNWGSRYTEKLIF.

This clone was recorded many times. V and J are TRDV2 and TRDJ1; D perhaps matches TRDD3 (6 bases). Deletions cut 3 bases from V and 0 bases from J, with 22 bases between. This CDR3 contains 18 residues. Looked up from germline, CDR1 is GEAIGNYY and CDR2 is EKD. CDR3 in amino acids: CACDRRRLGIKYTDKLIF. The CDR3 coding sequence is TGTGCCTGTGACCGGAGGCGTCTGGGGATTAAGTACACCGATAAACTCATCTTT.

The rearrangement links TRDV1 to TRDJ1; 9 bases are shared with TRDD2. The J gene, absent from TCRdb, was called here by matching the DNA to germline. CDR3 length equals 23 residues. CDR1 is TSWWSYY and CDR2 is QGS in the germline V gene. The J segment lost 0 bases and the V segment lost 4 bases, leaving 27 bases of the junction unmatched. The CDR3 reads CALGGTYLPTGVWRYGYTDKLIF. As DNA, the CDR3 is TGTGCTCTTGGGGGAACATACCTTCCTACCGGTGTCTGGAGGTACGGGTACACCGATAAACTCATCTTT.

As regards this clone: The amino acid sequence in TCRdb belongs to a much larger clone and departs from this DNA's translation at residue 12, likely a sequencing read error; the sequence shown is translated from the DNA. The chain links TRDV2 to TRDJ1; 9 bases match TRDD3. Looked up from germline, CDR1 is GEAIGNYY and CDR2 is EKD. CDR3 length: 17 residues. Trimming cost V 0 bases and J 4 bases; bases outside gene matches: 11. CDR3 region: CACDTVRGYGNIDKLIF. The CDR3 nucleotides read TGTGCCTGTGACACCGTGCGGGGATACGGTAACATCGATAAACTCATCTTT.

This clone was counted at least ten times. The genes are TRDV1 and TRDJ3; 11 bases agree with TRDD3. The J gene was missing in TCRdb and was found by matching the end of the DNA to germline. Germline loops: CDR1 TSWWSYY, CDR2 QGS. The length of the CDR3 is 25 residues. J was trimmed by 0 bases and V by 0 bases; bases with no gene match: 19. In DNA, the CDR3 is TGTGCTCTTGGGGAACTTCCTATGGTCCCCATCCCTGGGGGATACAGCTCCTGGGACACCCGACAGATGTTTTTC. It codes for CALGELPMVPIPGGYSSWDTRQMFF.

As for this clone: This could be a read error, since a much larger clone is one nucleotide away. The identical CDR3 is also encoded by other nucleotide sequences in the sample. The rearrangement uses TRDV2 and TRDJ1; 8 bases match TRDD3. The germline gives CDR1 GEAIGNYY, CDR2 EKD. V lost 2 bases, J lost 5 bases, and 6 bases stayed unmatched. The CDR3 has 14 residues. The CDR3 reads CACDIGDTGDKLIF. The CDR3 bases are TGTGCCTGTGACATCGGGGATACCGGGGATAAACTCATCTTT.

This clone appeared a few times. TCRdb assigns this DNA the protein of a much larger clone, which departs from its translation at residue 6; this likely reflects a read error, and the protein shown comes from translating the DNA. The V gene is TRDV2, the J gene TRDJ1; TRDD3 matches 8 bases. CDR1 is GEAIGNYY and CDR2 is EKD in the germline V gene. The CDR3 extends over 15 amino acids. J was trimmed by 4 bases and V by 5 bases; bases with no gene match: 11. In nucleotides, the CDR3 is TGTGCCTGTGCCCAACGGGGGGATAGGGACGATAAACTCATCTTT. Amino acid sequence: CACAQRGDRDDKLIF.

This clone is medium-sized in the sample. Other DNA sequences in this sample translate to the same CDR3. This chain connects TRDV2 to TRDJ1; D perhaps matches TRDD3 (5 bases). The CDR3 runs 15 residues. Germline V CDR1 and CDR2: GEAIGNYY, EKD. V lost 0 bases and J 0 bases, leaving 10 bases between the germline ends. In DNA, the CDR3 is TGTGCCTGTGACACCGTAGGGGAGTACACCGATAAACTCATCTTT. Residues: CACDTVGEYTDKLIF.